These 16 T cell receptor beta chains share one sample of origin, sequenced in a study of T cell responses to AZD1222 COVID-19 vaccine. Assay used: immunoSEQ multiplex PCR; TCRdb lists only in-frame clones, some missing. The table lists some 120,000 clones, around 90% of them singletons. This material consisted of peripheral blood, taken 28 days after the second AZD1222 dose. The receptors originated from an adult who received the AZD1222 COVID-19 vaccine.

The chain's CDR3 is CASQLDSSYEQYF. The CDR3 DNA sequence: TGTGCCAGCCAACTGGACAGCTCCTACGAGCAGTACTTC. The chain couples TRBV7-2 to TRBJ2-7; tentative D call: TRBD1 (6 bases). Trimming cost V 8 bases and J 0 bases, with 11 bases left between them. The CDR3 is 13 residues long. CDR1 and CDR2 from the germline V gene are SGHTA and FQGNSA.

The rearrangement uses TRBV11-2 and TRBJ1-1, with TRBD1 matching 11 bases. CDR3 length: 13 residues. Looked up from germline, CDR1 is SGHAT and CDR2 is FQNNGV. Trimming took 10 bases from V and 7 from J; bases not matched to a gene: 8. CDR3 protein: CATEGQGVDEAFF. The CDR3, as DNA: TGTGCCACCGAGGGACAGGGGGTTGATGAAGCTTTCTTT. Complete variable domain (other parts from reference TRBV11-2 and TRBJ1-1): EAGVAQSPRYKIIEKRQSVAFWCNPISGHATLYWYQQILGQGPKLLIQFQNNGVVDDSQLPKDRFSAERLKGVDSTLKIQPAKLEDSAVYLCATEGQGVDEAFFGQGTRLTVV.

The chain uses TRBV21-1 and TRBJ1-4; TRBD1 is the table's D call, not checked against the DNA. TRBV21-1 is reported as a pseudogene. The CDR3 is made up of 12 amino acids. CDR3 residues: CASSNRRDGLFF. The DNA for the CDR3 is TGTGCCAGCAGCAATCGCAGGGATGGACTGTTTTTT.

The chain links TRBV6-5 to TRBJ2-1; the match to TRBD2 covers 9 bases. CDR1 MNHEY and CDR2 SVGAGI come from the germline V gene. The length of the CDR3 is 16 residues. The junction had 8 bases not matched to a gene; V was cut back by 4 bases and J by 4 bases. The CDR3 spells CASSFSSGGQYNEQFF. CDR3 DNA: TGTGCCAGCAGTTTCTCAAGCGGGGGGCAATACAATGAGCAGTTCTTC.

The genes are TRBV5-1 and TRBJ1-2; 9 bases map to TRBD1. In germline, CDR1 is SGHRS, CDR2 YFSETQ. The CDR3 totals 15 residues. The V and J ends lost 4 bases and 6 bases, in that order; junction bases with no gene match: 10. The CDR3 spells CASSPWDRDSDGYTF. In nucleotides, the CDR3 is TGCGCCAGCAGCCCCTGGGACAGGGATTCCGATGGCTACACCTTC. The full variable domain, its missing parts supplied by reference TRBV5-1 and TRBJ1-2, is KAGVTQTPRYLIKTRGQQVTLSCSPISGHRSVSWYQQTPGQGLQFLFEYFSETQRNKGNFPGRFSGRQFSNSRSEMNVSTLELGDSALYLCASSPWDRDSDGYTFGSGTRLTVV.

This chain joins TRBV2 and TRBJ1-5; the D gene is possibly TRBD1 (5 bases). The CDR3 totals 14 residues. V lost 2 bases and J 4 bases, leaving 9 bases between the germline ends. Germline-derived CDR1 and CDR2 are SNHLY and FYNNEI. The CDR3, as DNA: TGTGCCAGCAGTGAATTGGACACTAATCAGCCCCAGCATTTT. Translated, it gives CASSELDTNQPQHF.

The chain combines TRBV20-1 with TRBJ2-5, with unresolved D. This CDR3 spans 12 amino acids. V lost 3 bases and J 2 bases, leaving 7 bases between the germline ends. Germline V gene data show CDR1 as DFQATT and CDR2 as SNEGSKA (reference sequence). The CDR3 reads CSASGSQETQYF. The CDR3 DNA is TGCAGTGCTAGTGGCAGTCAAGAGACCCAGTACTTC.

CDR3: CASSLSDRVESPLHF. The DNA for the CDR3 is TGCGCCAGCAGCCTAAGTGACAGGGTGGAATCACCCCTCCACTTT. This chain uses TRBV5-1 with TRBJ1-6, with TRBD1 identical over 7 bases. Trimming at V came to 4 bases and at J to 10 bases, leaving 11 bases not matched to a gene. The CDR3 sequence is 15 residues long. Germline CDR1 SGHRS, CDR2 YFSETQ.

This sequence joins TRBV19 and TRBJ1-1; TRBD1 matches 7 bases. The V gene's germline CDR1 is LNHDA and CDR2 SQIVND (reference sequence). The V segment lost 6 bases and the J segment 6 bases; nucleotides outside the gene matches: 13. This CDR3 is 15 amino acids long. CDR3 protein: CASSPRTGAGAEAFF. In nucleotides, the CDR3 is TGTGCCAGTAGCCCCCGGACAGGAGCGGGAGCTGAAGCTTTCTTT.

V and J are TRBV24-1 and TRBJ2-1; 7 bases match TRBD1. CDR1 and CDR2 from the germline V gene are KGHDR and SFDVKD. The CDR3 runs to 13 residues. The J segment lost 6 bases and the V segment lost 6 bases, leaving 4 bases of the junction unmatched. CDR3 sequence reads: CATSSPGGNEQFF. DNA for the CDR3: TGTGCCACCAGTAGTCCAGGGGGCAATGAGCAGTTCTTC.

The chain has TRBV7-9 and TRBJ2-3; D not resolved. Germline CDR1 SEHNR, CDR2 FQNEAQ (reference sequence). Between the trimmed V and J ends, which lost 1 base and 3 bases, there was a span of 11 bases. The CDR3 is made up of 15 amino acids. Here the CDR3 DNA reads TGTGCCAGCAGCTTAGTATTGGGCAGTACAGATACGCAGTATTTT. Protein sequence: CASSLVLGSTDTQYF.

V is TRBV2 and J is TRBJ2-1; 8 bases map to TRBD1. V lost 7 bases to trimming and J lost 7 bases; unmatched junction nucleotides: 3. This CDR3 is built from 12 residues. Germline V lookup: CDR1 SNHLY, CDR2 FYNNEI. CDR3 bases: TGTGCCAGCACGCGGGACAGGAATGAGCAGTTCTTC. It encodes CASTRDRNEQFF.

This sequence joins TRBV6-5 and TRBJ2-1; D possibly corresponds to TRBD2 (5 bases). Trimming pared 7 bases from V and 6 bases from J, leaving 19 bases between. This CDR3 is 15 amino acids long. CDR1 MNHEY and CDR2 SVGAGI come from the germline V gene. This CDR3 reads CASTPFSVDPNEQFF. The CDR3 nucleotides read TGTGCCAGCACCCCATTTAGCGTCGACCCCAATGAGCAGTTCTTC.

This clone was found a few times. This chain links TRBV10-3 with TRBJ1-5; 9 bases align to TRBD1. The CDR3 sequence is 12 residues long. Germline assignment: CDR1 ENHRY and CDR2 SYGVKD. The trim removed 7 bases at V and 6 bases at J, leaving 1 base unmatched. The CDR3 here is CAIKDRGQPQHF. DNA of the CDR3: TGTGCCATCAAGGACAGGGGTCAGCCCCAGCATTTT.

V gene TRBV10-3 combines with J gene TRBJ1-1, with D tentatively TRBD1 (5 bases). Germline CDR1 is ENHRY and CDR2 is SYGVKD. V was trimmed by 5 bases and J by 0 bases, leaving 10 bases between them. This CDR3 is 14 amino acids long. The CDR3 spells CAISPRALNTEAFF. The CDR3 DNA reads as TGTGCCATCAGTCCCAGGGCCTTGAACACTGAAGCTTTCTTT.

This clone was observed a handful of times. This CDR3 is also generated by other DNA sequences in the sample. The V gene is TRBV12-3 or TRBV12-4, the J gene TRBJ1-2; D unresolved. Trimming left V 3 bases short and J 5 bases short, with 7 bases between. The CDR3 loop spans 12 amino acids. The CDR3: CASSLWGYGYTF. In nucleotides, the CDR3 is TGTGCCAGCAGTTTGTGGGGATATGGCTACACCTTC.